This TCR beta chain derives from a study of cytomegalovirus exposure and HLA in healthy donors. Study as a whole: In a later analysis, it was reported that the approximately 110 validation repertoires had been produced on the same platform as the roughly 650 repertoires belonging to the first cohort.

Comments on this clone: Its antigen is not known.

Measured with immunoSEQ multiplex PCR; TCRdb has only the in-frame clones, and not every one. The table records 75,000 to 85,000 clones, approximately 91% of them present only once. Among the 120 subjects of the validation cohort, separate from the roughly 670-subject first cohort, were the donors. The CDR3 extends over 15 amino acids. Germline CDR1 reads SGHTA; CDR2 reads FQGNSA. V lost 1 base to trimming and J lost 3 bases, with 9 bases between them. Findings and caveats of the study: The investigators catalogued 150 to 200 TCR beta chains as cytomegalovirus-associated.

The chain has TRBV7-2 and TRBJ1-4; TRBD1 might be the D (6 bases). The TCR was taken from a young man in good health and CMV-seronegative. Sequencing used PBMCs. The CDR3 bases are TGTGCCAGCAGCTTAGGCAGGGGTTCTAATGAAAAACTGTTTTTT. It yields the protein CASSLGRGSNEKLFF. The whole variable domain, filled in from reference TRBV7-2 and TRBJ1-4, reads GAGVSQSPSNKVTEKGKDVELRCDPISGHTALYWYRQSLGQGLEFLIYFQGNSAPDKSGLPSDRFSAERTGGSVSTLTIQRTQQEDSAVYLCASSLGRGSNEKLFFGSGTQLSVL.